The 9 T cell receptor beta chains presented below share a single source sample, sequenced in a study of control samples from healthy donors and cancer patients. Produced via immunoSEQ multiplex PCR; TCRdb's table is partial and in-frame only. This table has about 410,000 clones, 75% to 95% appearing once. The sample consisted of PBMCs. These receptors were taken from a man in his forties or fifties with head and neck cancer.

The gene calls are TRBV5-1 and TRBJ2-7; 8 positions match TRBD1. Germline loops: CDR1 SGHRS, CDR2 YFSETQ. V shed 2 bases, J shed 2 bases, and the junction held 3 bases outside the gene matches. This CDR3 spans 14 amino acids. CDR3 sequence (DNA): TGCGCCAGCAGCTTAGAGACAGGGGCCTACGAGCAGTACTTC. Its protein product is CASSLETGAYEQYF.

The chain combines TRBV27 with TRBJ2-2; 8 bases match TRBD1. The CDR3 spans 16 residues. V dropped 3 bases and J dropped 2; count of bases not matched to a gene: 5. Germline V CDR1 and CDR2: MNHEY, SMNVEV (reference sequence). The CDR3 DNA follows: TGTGCCAGCAGTTTTGGCCAGGGGGCAAACACCGGGGAGCTGTTTTTT. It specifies CASSFGQGANTGELFF.

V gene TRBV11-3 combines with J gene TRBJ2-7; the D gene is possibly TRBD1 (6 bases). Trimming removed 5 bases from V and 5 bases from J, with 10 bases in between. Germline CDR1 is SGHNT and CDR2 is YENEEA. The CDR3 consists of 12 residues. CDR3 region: CASSKNRDEQYF. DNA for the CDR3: TGTGCCAGCAGCAAAAACAGGGACGAGCAGTACTTC.

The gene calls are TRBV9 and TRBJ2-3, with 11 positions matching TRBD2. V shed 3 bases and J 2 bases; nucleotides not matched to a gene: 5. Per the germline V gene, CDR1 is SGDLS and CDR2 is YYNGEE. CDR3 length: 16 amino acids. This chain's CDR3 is CASSGGTSGITDTQYF. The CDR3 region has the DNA TGTGCCAGCAGCGGAGGGACTAGCGGAATCACAGATACGCAGTATTTT.

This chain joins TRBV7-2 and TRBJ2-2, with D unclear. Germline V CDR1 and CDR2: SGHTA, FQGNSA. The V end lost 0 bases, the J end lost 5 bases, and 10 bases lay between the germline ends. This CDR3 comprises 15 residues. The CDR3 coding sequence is TGTGCCAGCAGCTTAGCTTTACGTTCGACCGGGGAGCTGTTTTTT. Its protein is CASSLALRSTGELFF.

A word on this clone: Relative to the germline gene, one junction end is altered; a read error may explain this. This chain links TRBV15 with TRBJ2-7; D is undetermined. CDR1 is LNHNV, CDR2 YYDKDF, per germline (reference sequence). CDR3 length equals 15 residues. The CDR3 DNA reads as TGTGCCACCAGCAGAGGGGCAGAGAGTTCCTACGAGCAGTGCTTC. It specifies CATSRGAESSYEQCF. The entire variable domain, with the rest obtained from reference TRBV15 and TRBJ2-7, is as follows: DAMVIQNPRYQVTQFGKPVTLSCSQTLNHNVMYWYQQKSSQAPKLLFHYYDKDFNNEADTPDNFQSRRPNTSFCFLDIRSPGLGDTAMYLCATSRGAESSYEQCFGPGTRLTVT.

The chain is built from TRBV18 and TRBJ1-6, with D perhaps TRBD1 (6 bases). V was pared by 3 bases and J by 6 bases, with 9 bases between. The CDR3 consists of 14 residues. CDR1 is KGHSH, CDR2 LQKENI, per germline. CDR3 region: CASSPDRTNSPLHF. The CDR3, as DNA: TGTGCCAGCTCACCTGACAGGACTAATTCACCCCTCCACTTT.

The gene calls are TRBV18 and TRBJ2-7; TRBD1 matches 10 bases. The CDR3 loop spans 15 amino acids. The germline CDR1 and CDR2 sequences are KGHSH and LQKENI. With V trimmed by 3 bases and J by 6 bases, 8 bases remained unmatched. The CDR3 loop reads CASSPFGTGAPEQYF. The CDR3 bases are TGTGCCAGCTCACCTTTCGGGACAGGGGCGCCCGAGCAGTACTTC.

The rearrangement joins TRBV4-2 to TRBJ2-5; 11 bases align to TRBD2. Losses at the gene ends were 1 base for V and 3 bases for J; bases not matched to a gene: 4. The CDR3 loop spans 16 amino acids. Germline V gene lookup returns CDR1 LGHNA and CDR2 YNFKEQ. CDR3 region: CASSQGASGRKETQYF. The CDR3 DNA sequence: TGTGCCAGCAGCCAAGGTGCTAGCGGGAGGAAAGAGACCCAGTACTTC.